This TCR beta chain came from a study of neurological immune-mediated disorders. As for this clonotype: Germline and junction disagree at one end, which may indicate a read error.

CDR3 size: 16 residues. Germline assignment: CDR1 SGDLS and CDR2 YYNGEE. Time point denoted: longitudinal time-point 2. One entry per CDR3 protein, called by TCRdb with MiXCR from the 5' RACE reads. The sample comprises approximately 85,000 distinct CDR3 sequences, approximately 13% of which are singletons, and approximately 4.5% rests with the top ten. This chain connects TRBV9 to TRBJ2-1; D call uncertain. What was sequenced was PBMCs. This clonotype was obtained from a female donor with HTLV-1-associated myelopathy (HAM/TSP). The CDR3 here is CVSSVEGAPSYYEQFF. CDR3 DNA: TGTGTCAGCAGCGTAGAAGGTGCCCCCTCCTACTATGAGCAGTTCTTC.